The 14 T cell receptor beta chains below all came from one sample that was sequenced in a study of blood T cell repertoires in COVID-19. Only in-frame clones appear in the TCRdb table, and some are missing; sequencing was by immunoSEQ multiplex PCR. The table records more than 350,000 clones, more than 70% of them present only once. The source material was peripheral blood. Receptors originate from a woman in her 30s with COVID-19, enrolled during active disease.

This chain connects TRBV5-4 to TRBJ2-4, with a possible D match to TRBD1 (6 bases). CDR1 SGHNT and CDR2 YYREEE come from the germline V gene (reference sequence). V lost 3 bases and J lost 1, with 8 bases in between. This CDR3 contains 14 residues. CDR3 region: CASSSQGAKNIQYF. The CDR3 DNA is TGTGCCAGCAGCTCCCAGGGGGCCAAAAACATTCAGTACTTC.

The CDR3 loop reads CASSPDAGGYNEQFF. In DNA form, the CDR3 reads TGTGCCAGCAGCCCCGATGCGGGAGGCTACAATGAGCAGTTCTTC. J is TRBJ2-1 and V is TRBV7-2; 8 bases are a match to TRBD2. Trimming at V came to 5 bases and at J to 3 bases, leaving 6 bases not matched to a gene. The CDR3 loop spans 15 amino acids. Germline values: CDR1 SGHTA, CDR2 FQGNSA.

This clone was counted only a few times. The V and J genes are TRBV12-5 and TRBJ2-5; maybe TRBD1 (5 bases). Germline CDR1 LGHNT, CDR2 FRNRAP. This CDR3 is built from 19 residues. Deletions cut 0 bases from V and 0 bases from J, with 20 bases between. In nucleotides, the CDR3 is TGTGCTAGTGGTTTGGTACCGGATGGGGCACTACCCCACCAAGAGACCCAGTACTTC. This gives the protein CASGLVPDGALPHQETQYF. Looking up the rest from reference TRBV12-5 and TRBJ2-5 gives the full variable domain: DARVTQTPRHKVTEMGQEVTMRCQPILGHNTVFWYRQTMMQGLELLAYFRNRAPLDDSGMPKDRFSAEMPDATLATLKIQPSEPRDSAVYFCASGLVPDGALPHQETQYFGPGTRLLVL.

The chain links TRBV5-8 to TRBJ1-1, with 8 bases matching TRBD1. The CDR3 has 14 amino acids. Germline CDR1 reads SGHTS; CDR2 reads YDEGEE. With V trimmed by 4 bases and J by 4 bases, 6 bases remained unmatched. The CDR3 here is CASSDRQGSTEAFF. The DNA of the CDR3 is TGTGCCAGCAGCGATAGACAGGGGTCCACTGAAGCTTTCTTT.

This chain's CDR3 is CASSPPGGVDGYTF. CDR3 coding DNA: TGTGCCAGCAGTCCCCCCGGAGGAGTCGATGGCTACACCTTC. The chain has TRBV27 and TRBJ1-2; no firm D call. The CDR3 contains 14 residues. The V end was cut by 5 bases, the J end by 6 bases, with 16 bases between. Per the germline V gene, CDR1 is MNHEY and CDR2 is SMNVEV (reference sequence).

The chain joins TRBV5-1 to TRBJ1-3; D is undetermined. Germline CDR1 SGHRS, CDR2 YFSETQ. V was clipped by 7 bases and J by 3 bases, with 17 bases between them. The CDR3 is made up of 15 amino acids. CDR3 in DNA: TGCGCCAGCCGGCCGGGGAGTCTAGATGGAAACACCATATATTTT. Translation gives CASRPGSLDGNTIYF.

The gene calls are TRBV28 and TRBJ1-2; D possibly corresponds to TRBD1 (6 bases). V lost 5 bases and J lost 5, with 18 bases in between. The CDR3 has 15 amino acids. In germline, CDR1 is MDHEN, CDR2 SYDVKM. CDR3 amino acids: CASSPNGWGLYGYTF. In DNA form, the CDR3 reads TGTGCCAGCAGTCCTAACGGGTGGGGGCTGTATGGCTACACCTTC.

This chain links TRBV19 with TRBJ1-5, with 10 bases lining up with TRBD1. J gave up 6 bases and V 1 base, and 0 bases lay outside the gene matches. CDR3 length: 14 residues. The V gene's germline CDR1 is LNHDA and CDR2 SQIVND (reference sequence). The chain's CDR3 is CASSIGTGGQPQHF. CDR3 DNA: TGTGCCAGTAGTATAGGGACAGGGGGTCAGCCCCAGCATTTT.

V gene TRBV4-3 combines with J gene TRBJ2-2; 8 nucleotides agree with TRBD2. Germline V lookup: CDR1 LGHNA, CDR2 YSLEER. V shed 2 bases, J shed 16 bases, and the junction held 6 bases outside the gene matches. This CDR3 contains 12 residues. The CDR3 DNA reads TGCGCCAGCAGCCAAAGGCGGGAGGAGACGTTTTTT. It codes for CASSQRREETFF.

This chain connects TRBV6-5 to TRBJ1-1; the match to TRBD1 covers 7 bases. The junction had 7 bases not matched to a gene; V was cut back by 5 bases and J by 4 bases. The germline V gene encodes CDR1 MNHEY and CDR2 SVGAGI. This CDR3 has 14 amino acids. CDR3 DNA sequence: TGTGCCAGCAGTATCCGGGACAGAGGCACTGAAGCTTTCTTT. This codes for CASSIRDRGTEAFF.

The CDR3 is CASSHMGTGSPNGYTF. In DNA, the CDR3 is TGTGCCAGCAGCCACATGGGGACAGGAAGCCCCAATGGCTACACCTTC. The chain links TRBV27 to TRBJ1-2; 8 bases line up with TRBD1. Unmatched junction bases numbered 15, after V lost 6 bases and J lost 6 bases. The CDR3 extends over 16 amino acids. Per germline, CDR1 MNHEY and CDR2 SMNVEV (reference sequence).

This sequence joins TRBV11-2 and TRBJ2-7; TRBD2 matches 8 bases. After removal of 5 bases from V and 2 bases from J, the junction contained 8 bases not matched to a gene. Germline V gene data show CDR1 as SGHAT and CDR2 as FQNNGV. CDR3 length equals 15 residues. CDR3 region: CASSPTLAVTYEQYF. CDR3 in DNA: TGTGCCAGCAGCCCCACACTAGCGGTCACCTACGAGCAGTACTTC. Filled out from reference TRBV11-2 and TRBJ2-7, the complete variable domain reads EAGVAQSPRYKIIEKRQSVAFWCNPISGHATLYWYQQILGQGPKLLIQFQNNGVVDDSQLPKDRFSAERLKGVDSTLKIQPAKLEDSAVYLCASSPTLAVTYEQYFGPGTRLTVT.

V and J are TRBV10-2 and TRBJ2-3, with TRBD2 matching 8 bases. There are 17 residues in the CDR3. With V trimmed by 6 bases and J by 6 bases, 17 bases remained unmatched. Germline CDR1 is WSHSY and CDR2 is SAAADI. The CDR3 coding sequence is TGCGCCAGCAGGGGATTTGGGGTAGCGGGATTGGTCGATACGCAGTATTTT. It translates to CASRGFGVAGLVDTQYF.

The chain recombines TRBV10-3 with TRBJ1-2, with a weak D call TRBD1 (6 bases). CDR1 is ENHRY and CDR2 is SYGVKD in the germline V gene. The CDR3 runs 12 residues. Trimming left V 11 bases short and J 6 bases short, with 16 bases between. CDR3 bases: TGTGCCCTCGGGGGGGGCGCTAATGGCTACACCTTC. This encodes CALGGGANGYTF.